This TCR beta chain appears in the sequencing data of a study of identical twins. J gave up 4 bases and V 4 bases, and 10 bases lay outside the gene matches. The CDR3 runs 17 residues. The germline V gene has CDR1 PRHDT and CDR2 FYEKMQ (reference sequence). This clonotype was seen a handful of times. TCRdb itself ran the 5' RACE reads through MiXCR, one entry per CDR3 protein. The table shows hundreds of thousands of distinct CDR3 sequences, with roughly 6% occurring only once. This rearrangement joins TRBV13 to TRBJ2-2; 9 bases fit TRBD1. Sequencing used naive T cells sorted from blood. This TCR came from a man between 18 and 35 years old in good health. CDR3 DNA: TGTGCCAGCAGCTCAAAACTACAGGGGGCGAGCACCGGGGAGCTGTTTTTT. It is translated as CASSSKLQGASTGELFF.